This TCR beta chain originates from a study of CD8 T cells in ankylosing spondylitis. Study-level results: Several highly homologous variants made up a TCR beta motif, and this motif appeared characteristic of ankylosing spondylitis blood.

This clonotype appeared many times. Its target is not known. Generation of TCR beta libraries employed quantitative 5'-RACE incorporating molecular barcodes. TCRdb re-called the 5' RACE reads through MiXCR, storing one row per CDR3 protein. The sample has about 200,000 distinct CDR3 sequences, about 7% seen once. V was pared by 1 base and J by 0 bases, with 9 bases between. Germline-derived CDR1 and CDR2 are SGHRS and YFSETQ. The CDR3 is made up of 15 amino acids. Sequencing used blood, either unsorted or a sorted T cell fraction (not recorded which). The TCR comes from a male donor with ankylosing spondylitis. The chain links TRBV5-1 to TRBJ2-3; D not certain. The CDR3 sequence is CASSLYGSSTDTQYF. For the CDR3, the DNA is TGCGCCAGCAGCTTGTACGGGTCTAGCACAGATACGCAGTATTTT.